The 17 T cell receptor beta chains listed next were all sequenced from one sample in a study of tumor-infiltrating lymphocytes in localized non-small cell lung cancer. Some clones are missing from TCRdb's copy, which holds only in-frame ones; the method was immunoSEQ multiplex PCR. The table lists around 10,000 clones, 45% to 70% of them singletons. The sequencing sample was made of uninvolved lung tissue not adjacent to the tumor. These receptors came from a human donor with non-small cell lung cancer.

The rearrangement uses TRBV29-1 and TRBJ1-2; no definite D call. Germline V lookup: CDR1 SQVTM, CDR2 ANQGSEA. Trimming shortened V by 4 bases and J by 0 bases, and 6 bases separated the two germline ends. The CDR3 has 12 amino acids. CDR3 loop: CSVVGTNYGYTF. DNA of the CDR3: TGCAGCGTTGTGGGCACTAACTATGGCTACACCTTC.

This sequence joins TRBV7-2 and TRBJ1-5; unclear D gene. Trimming stripped 0 bases from V and 2 bases from J, with 5 bases between. In germline, CDR1 is SGHTA, CDR2 FQGNSA. This CDR3 spans 14 amino acids. CDR3 sequence reads: CASSLARGNQPQHF. CDR3 nucleotides: TGTGCCAGCAGCTTAGCTCGGGGCAATCAGCCCCAGCATTTT.

This clone was counted between two and nine times. V usage is TRBV7-8 and J usage is TRBJ2-2; 7 bases align to TRBD2. The trim removed 5 bases at V and 0 bases at J, leaving 12 bases unmatched. The CDR3 has 18 amino acids. CDR1 is SGHVS, CDR2 FQNEAQ, per germline. The CDR3 spells CASSPPGLDFANTGELFF. CDR3 nucleotide sequence: TGTGCCAGCAGCCCACCAGGACTAGATTTTGCGAACACCGGGGAGCTGTTTTTT. Supplemented by reference TRBV7-8 and TRBJ2-2, the full variable domain reads GAGVSQSPRYKVAKRGQDVALRCDPISGHVSLFWYQQALGQGPEFLTYFQNEAQLDKSGLPSDRFFAERPEGSVSTLKIQRTQQEDSAVYLCASSPPGLDFANTGELFFGEGSRLTVL.

The chain is built from TRBV19 and TRBJ1-5; D may be TRBD1 (6 bases). Trimming pared 5 bases from V and 4 bases from J, leaving 12 bases between. Per germline, CDR1 LNHDA and CDR2 SQIVND (reference sequence). The CDR3 has 14 residues. The CDR3, as DNA: TGTGCCAGTAGTCCGGGGACACTTAATCAGCCCCAGCATTTT. Protein: CASSPGTLNQPQHF.

This clone came up a few times. The V call is TRBV9, the J call TRBJ1-1; 8 nucleotides agree with TRBD1. The V gene's germline CDR1 is SGDLS and CDR2 YYNGEE. With 4 bases clipped from V and 9 bases from J, the junction kept 14 bases outside the gene matches. This CDR3 comprises 15 residues. The chain's CDR3 is CASSFLGQGEGKAFF. For the CDR3, the DNA is TGTGCCAGCAGCTTCCTCGGACAGGGTGAGGGGAAAGCTTTCTTT. Using reference TRBV9 and TRBJ1-1 for the parts outside the CDR3, the full variable domain is DSGVTQTPKHLITATGQRVTLRCSPRSGDLSVYWYQQSLDQGLQFLIQYYNGEERAKGNILERFSAQQFPDLHSELNLSSLELGDSALYFCASSFLGQGEGKAFFGQGTRLTVV.

This clone rates as medium-sized. The rearrangement links TRBV7-2 to TRBJ2-7; 7 nucleotides line up with TRBD1. This CDR3 is 14 amino acids long. Per the germline V gene, CDR1 is SGHTA and CDR2 is FQGNSA. V shed 5 bases and J 3 bases; nucleotides not matched to a gene: 7. The CDR3 is CASSTPGTDYEQYF. The CDR3, as DNA: TGTGCCAGCAGCACCCCCGGGACAGACTACGAGCAGTACTTC.

The chain is built from TRBV7-3 and TRBJ1-1; 9 bases fit TRBD1. Germline V gene data show CDR1 as SGHTA and CDR2 as FQGTGA. Trimming took 3 bases from V and 3 from J; bases not matched to a gene: 2. This CDR3 is built from 14 residues. The CDR3 DNA reads as TGTGCCAGCAGCTTGACAGGGGGGGACACTGAAGCTTTCTTT. Encoded protein: CASSLTGGDTEAFF.

This chain joins TRBV4-2 and TRBJ2-5; maybe TRBD2 (7 bases). Trimming shortened V by 4 bases and J by 4 bases, and 10 bases separated the two germline ends. Germline values: CDR1 LGHNA, CDR2 YNFKEQ. This CDR3 is 13 amino acids long. In DNA, the CDR3 is TGTGCCAGCAGCCGGGGGGGCTCAGAGACCCAGTACTTC. Its translation is CASSRGGSETQYF.

This clone was seen a few times. V gene TRBV2 combines with J gene TRBJ1-6, with 7 bases identical to TRBD1. The CDR3 runs to 14 residues. The germline V gene has CDR1 SNHLY and CDR2 FYNNEI. The trim removed 5 bases at V and 7 bases at J, leaving 5 bases unmatched. CDR3 sequence (DNA): TGTGCCAGCAGTCGACAGGGTACGAATTCACCCCTCCACTTT. Translating gives CASSRQGTNSPLHF.

This chain uses TRBV7-2 with TRBJ2-1; either TRBD1 or TRBD2 may supply D (7 bases each). The CDR3 consists of 14 residues. V was shortened by 3 bases and J by 7 bases, with 13 bases between the two germline ends. Germline CDR1 reads SGHTA; CDR2 reads FQGNSA. The CDR3 nucleotides read TGTGCCAGCAGCTTTCGTCAGGGGGGGAATGAGCAGTTCTTC. Its protein is CASSFRQGGNEQFF.

This clone was recorded a few times. The CDR3 is CASSLGLQNTEAFF. The CDR3 nucleotides read TGTGCCAGCAGCCTCGGGCTTCAGAACACTGAAGCTTTCTTT. V gene TRBV5-4 combines with J gene TRBJ1-1, with unresolved D. There are 14 residues in the CDR3. The V end lost 4 bases, the J end lost 1 base, and 11 bases lay between the germline ends. The V gene's germline CDR1 is SGHNT and CDR2 YYREEE (reference sequence).

The chain joins TRBV29-1 to TRBJ2-2; 7 positions agree with TRBD1. After removal of 6 bases from V and 7 bases from J, the junction contained 8 bases not matched to a gene. The CDR3 loop spans 13 amino acids. CDR1 and CDR2 from the germline V gene are SQVTM and ANQGSEA. CDR3 in DNA: TGCAGCGTCAAACAGGGGAATGGCGGGGAGCTGTTTTTT. Amino acid sequence: CSVKQGNGGELFF.

This clone is medium-sized by share. The V and J genes are TRBV4-2 and TRBJ2-1; D possibly corresponds to TRBD1 (6 bases). This CDR3 region has 15 residues. Germline lookup yields CDR1 LGHNA and CDR2 YNFKEQ. Deletions cut 0 bases from V and 4 bases from J, with 10 bases between. Here the CDR3 reads CASSQDRGLYNEQFF. The DNA of the CDR3 is TGTGCCAGCAGCCAAGACAGGGGCTTGTACAATGAGCAGTTCTTC.

The chain uses TRBV11-2 and TRBJ1-6; D gene uncertain. The V end lost 0 bases, the J end lost 9 bases, and 6 bases lay between the germline ends. The germline V gene encodes CDR1 SGHAT and CDR2 FQNNGV. The CDR3 runs 13 residues. This CDR3 is CASSLDPGSPLHF. The CDR3 DNA reads TGTGCCAGCAGCTTAGATCCAGGTTCACCCCTCCACTTT. Full variable domain (missing parts from reference TRBV11-2 and TRBJ1-6): EAGVAQSPRYKIIEKRQSVAFWCNPISGHATLYWYQQILGQGPKLLIQFQNNGVVDDSQLPKDRFSAERLKGVDSTLKIQPAKLEDSAVYLCASSLDPGSPLHFGNGTRLTVT.

The rearrangement links TRBV2 to TRBJ2-7; the D gene could be TRBD1 or TRBD2 (6 bases each). This CDR3 is built from 15 residues. Germline values: CDR1 SNHLY, CDR2 FYNNEI. V was shortened by 3 bases and J by 0 bases, with 12 bases between the two germline ends. CDR3 sequence (DNA): TGTGCCAGCAGTGACGCGGGACACCGCTCCTACGAGCAGTACTTC. This translates into CASSDAGHRSYEQYF.

The rearrangement uses TRBV9 and TRBJ2-6, with D unclear. CDR3 size: 16 residues. Germline CDR1 SGDLS, CDR2 YYNGEE. The V gene lost 4 bases and the J gene lost 0 bases, with 11 bases spanning the gap. In DNA, the CDR3 is TGTGCCAGCAGCCCTCAAATCCGCTCTGGGGCCAACGTCCTGACTTTC. This sequence encodes CASSPQIRSGANVLTF.

The rearrangement uses TRBV11-3 and TRBJ2-3; D gene uncertain. V lost 5 bases and J lost 4, with 10 bases in between. Germline assignment: CDR1 SGHNT and CDR2 YENEEA. The CDR3 loop spans 13 amino acids. This CDR3 reads CASSLNAADTQYF. The CDR3 DNA follows: TGTGCCAGCAGCCTCAATGCGGCAGATACGCAGTATTTT.